This is a list of T cell receptor beta chains from one sample in a study of T cell changes during pregnancy in multiple sclerosis. The repertoire was sequenced with immunoSEQ multiplex PCR; TCRdb's copy has only in-frame clones and lacks some. Of about 75,000 clones in the sample, roughly 90% are singletons; the top ten hold 0.9%. Material: peripheral blood, obtained in the first trimester of pregnancy. The source is a female donor in good health, enrolled as a control in a pregnancy study. Each CDR3 is given with its conserved first and last residue. A D gene is named only where the DNA matches it firmly. Rows give clone size only sometimes, using once, few, many, or a class for an expanded clone.

15 TRBJ2-2 NA NA TRBV4-2 CASSQDGQGTGELFF TGTGCCAGCAGCCAAGATGGCCAGGGGACCGGGGAGCTGTTTTTT
17 TRBJ1-4 NA NA TRBV4-2 CASSQGYGGKTGEKLFF TGTGCCAGCAGCCAAGGGTACGGAGGGAAAACGGGTGAAAAACTGTTTTTT
12 TRBJ1-1 NA NA TRBV29-1 CSGKRGNTEAFF TGCAGCGGAAAAAGGGGGAACACTGAAGCTTTCTTT
11 TRBJ2-5 NA NA TRBV6-5 CASRMRETQYF TGTGCCAGCCGTATGAGGGAGACCCAGTACTTC
13 TRBJ1-1 NA NA TRBV6-1 CASRPPASTEAFF TGTGCCAGCAGACCCCCCGCCAGCACTGAAGCTTTCTTT
13 TRBJ2-7 NA TRBD1 TRBV15 CATSWGQSYEQYF TGTGCCACCAGCTGGGGACAGTCGTACGAGCAGTACTTC
17 TRBJ1-4 NA NA TRBV13 CASSPAPGGPTNEKLFF TGTGCCAGCAGCCCGGCCCCGGGAGGCCCAACTAATGAAAAACTGTTTTTT
15 TRBJ2-3 NA NA TRBV5-1 CASSVEGRFSDTQYF TGCGCCAGCAGCGTGGAAGGGAGATTTTCAGATACGCAGTATTTT
12 TRBJ1-5 few NA TRBV6-6 CASSGPNQPQHF TGTGCCAGCAGTGGGCCAAATCAGCCCCAGCATTTT
11 TRBJ2-1 NA NA TRBV6-5 CASVGDRRQFF TGTGCCTCCGTGGGAGACAGGCGGCAGTTCTTC
16 TRBJ1-4 once NA TRBV11-2 CASSLGTALKNEKLFF TGTGCCAGCAGCTTAGGGACAGCACTCAAAAATGAAAAACTGTTTTTT
16 TRBJ2-7 NA TRBD2 TRBV15 CATSLWTSGSSYEQYF TGTGCCACCAGCCTGTGGACTAGCGGGAGCTCCTACGAGCAGTACTTC
12 TRBJ2-2 NA NA TRBV4-1 CASTSAAGELFF TGCGCCAGCACCTCAGCGGCCGGGGAGCTGTTTTTT
14 TRBJ2-3 NA NA TRBV5-1 CASSLRREVDTQYF TGCGCCAGCAGCTTGAGGAGGGAAGTGGATACGCAGTATTTT
13 TRBJ2-7 NA TRBD1 TRBV9 CASGGQGYYEQYF TGTGCCAGCGGGGGACAGGGGTACTACGAGCAGTACTTC
17 TRBJ2-6 NA NA TRBV5-1 CASSLEVSEGGANVLTF TGCGCCAGCAGCTTAGAGGTATCGGAAGGTGGGGCCAACGTCCTGACTTTC
18 TRBJ2-3 few TRBD2 TRBV6-4 CASSDSSHSGSGTDTQYF TGTGCCAGCAGTGACTCGAGCCACAGCGGGAGTGGGACAGATACGCAGTATTTT
13 TRBJ2-2 few NA TRBV30 CAWSVSGIGELFF TGTGCCTGGAGTGTGTCAGGGATCGGGGAGCTGTTTTTT
14 TRBJ1-4 NA NA TRBV7-2 CASSFNGHGEKLFF TGTGCCAGCAGCTTCAACGGACATGGGGAAAAACTGTTTTTT
15 TRBJ2-4 NA NA TRBV7-2 CASSARKQGINIQYF TGTGCCAGCAGCGCCCGCAAACAGGGCATAAACATTCAGTACTTC
15 TRBJ1-2 NA TRBD1 TRBV14 CASSQGWTGAFGYTF TGTGCCAGCAGCCAAGGGTGGACAGGGGCTTTTGGCTACACCTTC
17 TRBJ2-3 NA TRBD1 TRBV7-2 CASSLAPMGTGRDTQYF TGTGCCAGCAGCTTAGCTCCGATGGGGACAGGGAGAGATACGCAGTATTTT
15 TRBJ1-1 once NA TRBV6-5 CASSYSGQPGFEAFF TGTGCCAGCAGTTACTCGGGGCAGCCTGGGTTTGAAGCTTTCTTT
15 TRBJ1-1 NA NA TRBV5-1 CASSWGGGRATEAFF TGCGCCAGCAGCTGGGGCGGGGGCCGCGCGACTGAAGCTTTCTTT
15 TRBJ2-7 NA NA TRBV9 CASSRAAGEFYEQYF TGTGCCAGCAGTCGAGCGGCAGGTGAATTTTACGAGCAGTACTTC
13 TRBJ2-7 NA NA TRBV27 CASSFAGNYEQYF TGTGCCAGCAGTTTTGCGGGAAACTACGAGCAGTACTTC
15 TRBJ2-2 once NA TRBV9 CASSQPGLGTGELFF TGTGCCAGCAGCCAACCGGGACTGGGAACCGGGGAGCTGTTTTTT
13 TRBJ1-1 NA NA TRBV19 CASSMPRGIEAFF TGTGCCAGTAGTATGCCCAGGGGAATTGAAGCTTTCTTT
14 TRBJ2-7 NA NA TRBV5-1 CASSLDSSTYEQYF TGCGCCAGCAGCTTGGACTCGTCTACCTACGAGCAGTACTTC
11 TRBJ2-3 NA NA TRBV9 CASSATDTQYF TGTGCCAGCAGCGCTACAGATACGCAGTATTTT
15 TRBJ1-6 NA NA TRBV7-2 CASRGRGEAYSPLHF TGTGCCAGCAGAGGGCGGGGGGAAGCTTATTCACCCCTCCACTTT
11 TRBJ1-1 NA NA TRBV6-5 CASTGDTEAFF TGTGCCAGCACAGGGGACACTGAAGCTTTCTTT
17 TRBJ2-3 NA TRBD2 TRBV7-2 CASSSGLAGGAYDTQYF TGTGCCAGCAGCTCGGGACTAGCGGGAGGAGCCTACGATACGCAGTATTTT
14 TRBJ2-6 NA NA TRBV7-2 CASSLEPGPLVLTF TGTGCCAGCAGCTTAGAGCCAGGTCCCCTTGTCCTGACTTTC
16 TRBJ1-2 NA TRBD1 TRBV6-1 CASSEPRGRLISGYTF TGTGCCAGCAGTGAACCCAGGGGGCGACTAATCTCTGGCTACACCTTC
15 TRBJ1-1 NA NA TRBV25-1 CASSPPWGGRSEAFF TGTGCCAGCAGCCCACCCTGGGGGGGGAGGTCTGAAGCTTTCTTT
14 TRBJ1-2 NA TRBD1 TRBV5-1 CASSSTGTEYGYTF TGCGCCAGCAGCAGCACCGGGACAGAATATGGCTACACCTTC
17 TRBJ2-3 NA TRBD2 TRBV4-1 CASSQSGTSGGSDTQYF TGCGCCAGCAGCCAAAGTGGGACTAGCGGGGGCTCAGATACGCAGTATTTT
16 TRBJ1-4 NA NA TRBV28 CASSSNPPPLQEKLFF TGTGCCAGCAGCTCAAACCCCCCGCCCCTTCAGGAAAAACTGTTTTTT
16 TRBJ1-3 NA NA TRBV28 CASSSIDGGTGNTIYF TGTGCCAGCAGTTCCATCGACGGCGGAACTGGAAACACCATATATTTT
16 TRBJ2-1 NA TRBD2 TRBV5-6 CAKGLAGASSYNEQFF TGTGCCAAAGGCCTAGCGGGAGCAAGCTCCTACAATGAGCAGTTCTTC
14 TRBJ1-1 few NA TRBV9 CASSVIEVNTEAFF TGTGCCAGCAGCGTAATAGAGGTGAACACTGAAGCTTTCTTT
12 TRBJ2-7 NA NA TRBV6-5 CASSYQGSKQYF TGTGCCAGCAGTTACCAGGGAAGTAAGCAGTACTTC
16 TRBJ1-4 NA TRBD1 TRBV6-1 CASSALGGQGNEKLFF TGTGCCAGCAGTGCCCTGGGGGGACAGGGTAATGAAAAACTGTTTTTT
15 TRBJ1-6 NA TRBD1 TRBV7-8 CASSIPGTGNSPLHF TGTGCCAGCAGCATCCCCGGGACAGGGAATTCACCCCTCCACTTT
18 TRBJ1-3 NA NA TRBV18 CASSPWASGTSSGNTIYF TGTGCCAGCTCACCATGGGCCAGCGGCACATCCTCTGGAAACACCATATATTTT
14 TRBJ1-2 once NA TRBV18 CASSPATRNYGYTF TGTGCCAGCTCACCAGCGACAAGGAACTATGGCTACACCTTC
11 TRBJ2-1 NA TRBD2 TRBV10-1 CASSRTSFLFF TGCGCCAGCAGCAGGACTAGCTTTCTGTTCTTC
11 TRBJ1-2 NA NA TRBV20-1 CSAGRGDGYTF TGCAGTGCGGGCCGGGGGGATGGCTACACCTTC
19 TRBJ2-5 NA NA TRBV5-1 CASSWPPYRVGLYQETQYF TGCGCCAGCAGCTGGCCCCCCTACAGGGTTGGACTGTACCAAGAGACCCAGTACTTC